These 27 T cell receptor beta chains came from one sample sequenced in a study of cytomegalovirus exposure and HLA in healthy donors. It was with 60 Vbeta and 13 Jbeta primers that the PCR ran. Clones were sequenced by immunoSEQ multiplex PCR, and TCRdb holds only the in-frame ones, with some missing. Of 52,000 or so clones detected, around 82% appear once; the ten largest clones hold approximately 1.3%. The specimen sequenced was PBMCs. Receptor source: a female donor in good health and CMV-seronegative.

This chain links TRBV9 with TRBJ1-3; D remains unclear. The germline V gene has CDR1 SGDLS and CDR2 YYNGEE. Between the trimmed V and J ends, which lost 0 bases and 0 bases, there was a span of 7 bases. The CDR3 has 15 amino acids. The CDR3, as DNA: TGTGCCAGCAGCGTAGACAGTTTCTCTGGAAACACCATATATTTT. This sequence encodes CASSVDSFSGNTIYF.

This clone was found once. The V gene is TRBV5-4, the J gene TRBJ2-6; possible D gene TRBD2, 6 bases. The CDR3 loop spans 16 amino acids. Germline lookup yields CDR1 SGHNT and CDR2 YYREEE (reference sequence). Between the trimmed V and J ends, which lost 0 bases and 2 bases, there was a span of 9 bases. The CDR3 DNA sequence: TGTGCCAGCAGCTTGGCCGGAGGGGCTGGGGCCAACGTCCTGACTTTC. It translates to CASSLAGGAGANVLTF.

The V gene is TRBV19, the J gene TRBJ1-1; TRBD1 matches at 9 bases. CDR3 size: 18 residues. After removal of 5 bases from V and 0 bases from J, the junction contained 13 bases not matched to a gene. Germline assignment: CDR1 LNHDA and CDR2 SQIVND (reference sequence). The CDR3 nucleotides read TGTGCCAGTAGTCCCGGGACAGGGACCCAGTGGATGAACACTGAAGCTTTCTTT. This gives the protein CASSPGTGTQWMNTEAFF. The variable domain in full, completed from reference TRBV19 and TRBJ1-1, reads DGGITQSPKYLFRKEGQNVTLSCEQNLNHDAMYWYRQDPGQGLRLIYYSQIVNDFQKGDIAEGYSVSREKKESFPLTVTSAQKNPTAFYLCASSPGTGTQWMNTEAFFGQGTRLTVV.

CDR3 bases: TGCGCCAGCAGCTTGGAAACCGGTCCTTATCAGCCCCAGCATTTT. Translating it yields CASSLETGPYQPQHF. This chain links TRBV5-1 with TRBJ1-5, with unresolved D. Trimming left V 0 bases short and J 5 bases short, with 12 bases between. CDR1 is SGHRS and CDR2 is YFSETQ in the germline V gene. The CDR3 length is 15 residues.

The rearrangement links TRBV10-2 to TRBJ2-5, with TRBD1 as a possible D gene (5 bases). Germline CDR1 and CDR2: WSHSY and SAAADI. CDR3 length: 17 amino acids. The V and J ends lost 1 base and 0 bases respectively, with 15 bases between them. The CDR3 bases are TGCGCCAGCAGTGAGTTCGAAAGGGGAAAGTACCAAGAGACCCAGTACTTC. Amino acids: CASSEFERGKYQETQYF.

The V and J genes are TRBV5-6 and TRBJ1-5; no clear D gene. The V end was cut by 7 bases, the J end by 2 bases, with 13 bases between. The germline gives CDR1 SGHDT, CDR2 YYEEEE. The CDR3 is 14 amino acids. The CDR3 DNA is TGTGCCAGCGTACGGGGTATTGGCAATCAGCCCCAGCATTTT. It yields the protein CASVRGIGNQPQHF.

The CDR3 loop reads CASSYQTGAGNTIYF. CDR3 sequence (DNA): TGTGCCAGCAGTTACCAAACAGGGGCTGGAAACACCATATATTTT. The chain has TRBV6-5 and TRBJ1-3, with 7 positions matching TRBD1. Germline V gene lookup returns CDR1 MNHEY and CDR2 SVGAGI. V trimming: 2 bases; J trimming: 2 bases; junction bases outside the gene matches: 3. The CDR3 runs 15 residues.

The chain carries TRBV15 and TRBJ1-2; TRBD1 matches at 8 bases. The germline CDR1 and CDR2 sequences are LNHNV and YYDKDF (reference sequence). The CDR3 extends over 17 amino acids. Unmatched junction bases numbered 20, after V lost 4 bases and J lost 10 bases. The CDR3 DNA is TGTGCCACCAGCACTATGTTAGGCCGGGAACAGGGGGGCATCTACACCTTC. Its translation is CATSTMLGREQGGIYTF.

The chain is built from TRBV30 and TRBJ1-2, with TRBD1 identical over 8 bases. This CDR3 contains 15 residues. With V trimmed by 3 bases and J by 8 bases, 14 bases remained unmatched. The germline V gene encodes CDR1 GTSNPN and CDR2 SVGIG (reference sequence). CDR3 loop: CAWRGFDRGSGGYTF. The CDR3 DNA follows: TGTGCCTGGAGAGGTTTCGACAGGGGTTCAGGAGGCTACACCTTC.

J is TRBJ1-2 and V is TRBV5-6; D is possibly TRBD1 (6 bases). The CDR3 runs to 16 residues. Germline assignment: CDR1 SGHDT and CDR2 YYEEEE. V lost 3 bases to trimming and J lost 6 bases, with 21 bases between them. As DNA, the CDR3 is TGTGCCAGCAGCTCCTTTTGGGACATCACTTTCGATGGCTACACCTTC. The encoded protein is CASSSFWDITFDGYTF.

The genes are TRBV7-6 and TRBJ2-7, with D possibly matching TRBD1 (5 bases). This CDR3 contains 15 residues. Germline CDR1 reads SGHVS; CDR2 reads FNYEAQ. V lost 4 bases and J 2 bases, leaving 15 bases between the germline ends. CDR3 DNA: TGTGCCAGCAGCTCTGAGACAGTCCCAACCTACGAGCAGTACTTC. The encoded protein is CASSSETVPTYEQYF.

The rearrangement links TRBV5-1 to TRBJ2-7, with 9 bases identical to TRBD1. V lost 7 bases and J lost 4; bases outside the gene matches: 12. Germline loops: CDR1 SGHRS, CDR2 YFSETQ. This CDR3 spans 15 amino acids. CDR3 sequence (DNA): TGCGCCAGCGGCCTTTACCCGGGACAGGGTTACGAGCAGTACTTC. It yields the protein CASGLYPGQGYEQYF.

The chain has TRBV5-4 and TRBJ2-7, with 11 bases that match TRBD1. V lost 4 bases to trimming and J lost 3 bases; unmatched junction nucleotides: 6. Per germline, CDR1 SGHNT and CDR2 YYREEE (reference sequence). The CDR3 is 15 residues long. The CDR3 loop reads CASSTTGTGGYEQYF. Written as DNA, the CDR3 is TGTGCCAGCAGCACAACCGGGACAGGGGGCTACGAGCAGTACTTC.

This sequence joins TRBV5-1 and TRBJ1-6; D might be TRBD1 (5 bases). Looked up from germline, CDR1 is SGHRS and CDR2 is YFSETQ. V was clipped by 0 bases and J by 0 bases, with 10 bases between them. This CDR3 contains 17 residues. CDR3 residues: CASSLGQFSSYNSPLHF. The CDR3 DNA follows: TGCGCCAGCAGCTTGGGACAGTTCAGCTCCTATAATTCACCCCTCCACTTT. The full variable domain, its missing parts supplied by reference TRBV5-1 and TRBJ1-6, is KAGVTQTPRYLIKTRGQQVTLSCSPISGHRSVSWYQQTPGQGLQFLFEYFSETQRNKGNFPGRFSGRQFSNSRSEMNVSTLELGDSALYLCASSLGQFSSYNSPLHFGNGTRLTVT.

The CDR3 DNA is TGCAGCGTTGGCGGGGGCCGCCTCTATGGCTACACCTTC. Its protein product is CSVGGGRLYGYTF. The rearrangement uses TRBV29-1 and TRBJ1-2, with D perhaps TRBD1 (6 bases). The CDR3 is 13 residues long. The ends were cut back, 4 bases at V and 4 bases at J, with 13 bases in the middle. Germline CDR1 is SQVTM and CDR2 is ANQGSEA.

The chain links TRBV7-2 to TRBJ1-2, with 7 positions matching TRBD1. Trimming cost V 1 base and J 0 bases; bases outside gene matches: 5. Looked up from germline, CDR1 is SGHTA and CDR2 is FQGNSA. The CDR3 loop spans 16 amino acids. The CDR3 sequence: CASSLGQGFTNYGYTF. CDR3 sequence (DNA): TGTGCCAGCAGCTTAGGACAGGGATTTACTAACTATGGCTACACCTTC. The full variable domain, rest sourced from reference TRBV7-2 and TRBJ1-2, is GAGVSQSPSNKVTEKGKDVELRCDPISGHTALYWYRQSLGQGLEFLIYFQGNSAPDKSGLPSDRFSAERTGGSVSTLTIQRTQQEDSAVYLCASSLGQGFTNYGYTFGSGTRLTVV.

The chain is built from TRBV2 and TRBJ1-1; D perhaps matches TRBD1 (6 bases). Germline V gene data show CDR1 as SNHLY and CDR2 as FYNNEI. This CDR3 has 14 residues. V was pared by 4 bases and J by 4 bases, with 13 bases between. Here the CDR3 DNA reads TGTGCCAGCAGTGTGGGGGGGGCGAGCACTGAAGCTTTCTTT. Protein: CASSVGGASTEAFF.

In its sample, this clone was seen once. V gene TRBV29-1 combines with J gene TRBJ1-2; TRBD1 matches 8 bases. Germline assignment: CDR1 SQVTM and CDR2 ANQGSEA. This CDR3 is built from 15 residues. The ends lost 3 bases at V and 7 bases at J; junction bases unmatched: 13. The CDR3 sequence is CSVDSGGAESLGYTF. The DNA for the CDR3 is TGCAGCGTTGACTCAGGGGGCGCGGAATCCCTTGGCTACACCTTC. Combining the CDR3 with reference TRBV29-1 and TRBJ1-2 gives the whole variable domain SAVISQKPSRDICQRGTSLTIQCQVDSQVTMMFWYRQQPGQSLTLIATANQGSEATYESGFVIDKFPISRPNLTFSTLTVSNMSPEDSSIYLCSVDSGGAESLGYTFGSGTRLTVV.

The J gene is TRBJ1-1, the V gene TRBV4-2; the match to TRBD1 covers 10 bases. The CDR3 has 15 residues. Looked up from germline, CDR1 is LGHNA and CDR2 is YNFKEQ. V dropped 5 bases and J dropped 5; count of bases not matched to a gene: 8. The CDR3 sequence is CASSYRDRGDTEAFF. The CDR3 bases are TGTGCCAGCAGCTATCGGGACAGGGGCGATACTGAAGCTTTCTTT.

The chain uses TRBV4-1 and TRBJ2-5; 7 bases are shared with TRBD1. The CDR3 spans 14 residues. Germline V gives CDR1 MGHRA, CDR2 YSYEKL. V lost 1 base to trimming and J lost 5 bases; unmatched junction nucleotides: 4. DNA of the CDR3: TGCGCCAGCAGCCAAGGAACAGGGGATGAGACCCAGTACTTC. The encoded protein is CASSQGTGDETQYF.

The chain's CDR3 is CASSLLGQGESEQYF. CDR3 sequence (DNA): TGTGCCAGCAGCCTACTCGGACAGGGGGAGAGCGAGCAGTACTTC. This sequence joins TRBV7-2 and TRBJ2-7, with 10 positions matching TRBD1. The CDR3 is 15 amino acids. The germline V gene encodes CDR1 SGHTA and CDR2 FQGNSA. Trimming removed 5 bases from V and 6 bases from J; junction bases left unmatched: 10.

The DNA for the CDR3 is TGTGCCAGCAGCACAACTAGCGGGGGCTACGAGCAGTACTTC. Its translation: CASSTTSGGYEQYF. V gene TRBV7-2 combines with J gene TRBJ2-7; 11 bases line up with TRBD2. The trim removed 5 bases at V and 3 bases at J, leaving 3 bases unmatched. Germline V gene sequence: CDR1 SGHTA, CDR2 FQGNSA. The CDR3 extends over 14 amino acids.

This clone was recorded only once. This chain links TRBV2 with TRBJ1-6, with D hard to call. The CDR3 loop spans 13 amino acids. The germline V gene has CDR1 SNHLY and CDR2 FYNNEI. V lost 6 bases and J 13 bases, leaving 16 bases between the germline ends. CDR3 loop: CASRSSTNPPLHF. In DNA form, the CDR3 reads TGTGCCAGCAGGTCGAGCACGAATCCTCCCCTCCACTTT.

The table lists this clone with a few counts. The J gene is TRBJ1-2, the V gene TRBV21-1; the table names TRBD1, a call not compared with the DNA. TRBV21-1 is a recognized pseudogene. The CDR3 has 17 amino acids. As DNA, the CDR3 is TGTGCCAGCAGCAGACCGGGACAGGGTCCTGTTAACTATGGCTACACCTTC. Protein product: CASSRPGQGPVNYGYTF.

This chain connects TRBV7-6 to TRBJ1-4; D unclear. V lost 2 bases and J lost 4, with 8 bases in between. CDR3 length: 14 residues. CDR1 SGHVS and CDR2 FNYEAQ come from the germline V gene. As DNA, the CDR3 is TGTGCCAGCAGCTTAAAGAGGGTTAATGAAAAACTGTTTTTT. Translation: CASSLKRVNEKLFF.

The rearrangement joins TRBV7-6 to TRBJ1-1, with 7 nucleotides matching TRBD1. Germline V gene data show CDR1 as SGHVS and CDR2 as FNYEAQ. CDR3 length: 14 amino acids. With V trimmed by 4 bases and J by 5 bases, 7 bases remained unmatched. The CDR3 sequence: CASSSRQGLTEAFF. CDR3 sequence (DNA): TGTGCCAGCAGCTCAAGACAGGGTTTGACTGAAGCTTTCTTT. Supplemented by reference TRBV7-6 and TRBJ1-1, the full variable domain reads GAGVSQSPRYKVTKRGQDVALRCDPISGHVSLYWYRQALGQGPEFLTYFNYEAQQDKSGLPNDRFSAERPEGSISTLTIQRTEQRDSAMYRCASSSRQGLTEAFFGQGTRLTVV.

This chain joins TRBV5-8 and TRBJ1-4; D not resolved. Trimming pared 1 base from V and 0 bases from J, leaving 10 bases between. This CDR3 spans 16 amino acids. Germline assignment: CDR1 SGHTS and CDR2 YDEGEE. The chain's CDR3 is CASSLQAFATNEKLFF. The CDR3 bases are TGTGCCAGCAGCTTGCAAGCATTTGCAACTAATGAAAAACTGTTTTTT.